This T cell receptor (beta chain) came from a study of cytomegalovirus exposure and HLA in healthy donors. Study-level background: Within the Caucasian-associated ancestry cluster were roughly 82% of the approximately 370 genotyped donors.

Study results and limitations: Previous analysis showed most TCR beta V segments were productive about 90% or about 30% of the time. Among TCR beta chains, those listed as cytomegalovirus-associated numbered around 180.

In regard to this clone: As yet, its antigen is unknown.

With 60 Vbeta and 13 Jbeta primers, the PCR was carried out. Generated by immunoSEQ multiplex PCR, the TCRdb table keeps only in-frame clones and is missing some. The repertoire has tens of thousands of clones, 80% to 90% of them found once; the top ten carry about 19%. Trimming cost V 6 bases and J 6 bases; bases outside gene matches: 0. Germline CDR1 reads MNHEY; CDR2 reads SVGAGI. The CDR3 consists of 12 residues. The origin of this receptor is a man in his 70s in good health and CMV-seropositive. The sequenced material came from PBMCs. V usage is TRBV6-5 and J usage is TRBJ2-1; 9 positions match TRBD1. CDR3 loop: CASRTGGNEQFF. The CDR3 DNA is TGTGCCAGCAGGACAGGGGGCAATGAGCAGTTCTTC.